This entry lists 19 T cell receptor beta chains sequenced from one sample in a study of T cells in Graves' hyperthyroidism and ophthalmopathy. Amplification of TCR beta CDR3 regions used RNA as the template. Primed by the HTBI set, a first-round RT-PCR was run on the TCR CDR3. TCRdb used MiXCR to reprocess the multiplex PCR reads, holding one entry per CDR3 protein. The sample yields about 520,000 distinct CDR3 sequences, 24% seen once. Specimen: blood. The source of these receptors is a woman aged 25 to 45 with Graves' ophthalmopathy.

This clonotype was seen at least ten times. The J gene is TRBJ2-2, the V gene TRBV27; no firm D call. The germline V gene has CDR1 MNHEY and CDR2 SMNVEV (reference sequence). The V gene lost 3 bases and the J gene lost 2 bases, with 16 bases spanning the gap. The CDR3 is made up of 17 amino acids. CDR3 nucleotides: TGTGCCAGCAGTTTCGCCGCCCCGAAGGGCAACACCGGGGAGCTGTTTTTT. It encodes CASSFAAPKGNTGELFF.

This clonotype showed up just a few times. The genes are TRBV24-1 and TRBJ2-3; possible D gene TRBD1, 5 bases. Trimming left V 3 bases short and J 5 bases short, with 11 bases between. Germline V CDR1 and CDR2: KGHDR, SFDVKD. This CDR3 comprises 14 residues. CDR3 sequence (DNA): TGTGCCACCAGTGATCCTAGGGGCGGAGATACGCAGTATTTT. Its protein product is CATSDPRGGDTQYF.

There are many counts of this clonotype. The CDR3, as DNA: TGTGCCAGCAGTTCGCACCCCGATACCTATGGCTACACCTTC. It yields the protein CASSSHPDTYGYTF. The genes are TRBV6-2 or TRBV6-3 and TRBJ1-2; D gene ambiguous. There are 14 residues in the CDR3. In germline, CDR1 is MNHEY, CDR2 SVGEGT. V was clipped by 4 bases and J by 4 bases, with 13 bases between them.

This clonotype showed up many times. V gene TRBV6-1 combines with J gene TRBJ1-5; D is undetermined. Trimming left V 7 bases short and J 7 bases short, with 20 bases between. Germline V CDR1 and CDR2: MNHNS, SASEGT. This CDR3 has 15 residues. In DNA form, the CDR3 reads TGTGCCAGCAATGGTGGCAGTCGGAGGTACCAGCCCCAGCATTTT. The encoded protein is CASNGGSRRYQPQHF.

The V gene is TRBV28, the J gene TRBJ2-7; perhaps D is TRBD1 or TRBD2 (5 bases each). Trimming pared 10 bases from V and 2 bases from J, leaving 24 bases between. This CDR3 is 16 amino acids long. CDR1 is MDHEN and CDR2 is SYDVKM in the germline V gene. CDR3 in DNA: TGTGCCACCGACTCTGACCGGGACGCCCGAGCCTACGAGCAGTACTTC. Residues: CATDSDRDARAYEQYF.

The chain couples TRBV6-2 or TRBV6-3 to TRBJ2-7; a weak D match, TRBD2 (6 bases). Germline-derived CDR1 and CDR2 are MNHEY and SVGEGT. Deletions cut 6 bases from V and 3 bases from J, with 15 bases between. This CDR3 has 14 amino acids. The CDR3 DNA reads TGTGCCAGCAGCTCCCGGGGGACGGACTACGAGCAGTACTTC. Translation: CASSSRGTDYEQYF.

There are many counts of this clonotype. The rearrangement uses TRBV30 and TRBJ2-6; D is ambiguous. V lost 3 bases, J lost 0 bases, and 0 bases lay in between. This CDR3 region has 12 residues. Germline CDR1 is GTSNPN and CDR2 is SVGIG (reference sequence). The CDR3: CAWSSGANVLTF. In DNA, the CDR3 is TGTGCCTGGAGCTCTGGGGCCAACGTCCTGACTTTC. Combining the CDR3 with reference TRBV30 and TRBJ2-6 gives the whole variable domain SQTIHQWPATLVQPVGSPLSLECTVEGTSNPNLYWYRQAAGRGLQLLFYSVGIGQISSEVPQNLSASRPQDRQFILSSKKLLLSDSGFYLCAWSSGANVLTFGAGSRLTVL.

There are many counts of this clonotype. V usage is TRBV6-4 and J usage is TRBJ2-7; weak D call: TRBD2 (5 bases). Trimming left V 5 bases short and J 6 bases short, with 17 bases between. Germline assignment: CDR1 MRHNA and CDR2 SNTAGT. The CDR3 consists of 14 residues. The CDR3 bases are TGTGCCAGCAGTCCCGACTGGGAGTCCAGCGAGCAGTACTTC. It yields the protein CASSPDWESSEQYF.

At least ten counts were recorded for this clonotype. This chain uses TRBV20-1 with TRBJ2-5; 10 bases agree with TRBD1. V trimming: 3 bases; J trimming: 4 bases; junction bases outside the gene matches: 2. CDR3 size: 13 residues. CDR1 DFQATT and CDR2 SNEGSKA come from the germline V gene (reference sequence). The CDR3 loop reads CSASDRGRETQYF. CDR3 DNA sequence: TGCAGTGCTAGTGACAGGGGGCGAGAGACCCAGTACTTC.

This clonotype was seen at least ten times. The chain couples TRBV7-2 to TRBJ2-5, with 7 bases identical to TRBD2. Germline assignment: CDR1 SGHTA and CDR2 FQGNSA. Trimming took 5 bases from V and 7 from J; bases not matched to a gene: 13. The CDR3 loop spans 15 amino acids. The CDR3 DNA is TGTGCCAGCAGCGCCCTTGGGGGGGGAAGAGGGACCCAGTACTTC. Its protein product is CASSALGGGRGTQYF.

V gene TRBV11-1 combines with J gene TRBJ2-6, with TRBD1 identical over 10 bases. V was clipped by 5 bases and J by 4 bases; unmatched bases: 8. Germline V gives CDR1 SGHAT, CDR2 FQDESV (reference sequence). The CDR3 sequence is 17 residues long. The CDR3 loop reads CASSPGTGVEGANVLTF. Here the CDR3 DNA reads TGTGCCAGCAGCCCCGGGACAGGGGTAGAAGGGGCCAACGTCCTGACTTTC.

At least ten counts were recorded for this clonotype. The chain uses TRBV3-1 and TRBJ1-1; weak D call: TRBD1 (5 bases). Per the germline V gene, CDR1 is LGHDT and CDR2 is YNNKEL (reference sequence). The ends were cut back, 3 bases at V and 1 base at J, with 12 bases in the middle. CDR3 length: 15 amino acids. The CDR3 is CASSQEQTGNTEAFF. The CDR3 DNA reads TGTGCCAGCAGCCAGGAGCAAACAGGGAACACTGAAGCTTTCTTT.

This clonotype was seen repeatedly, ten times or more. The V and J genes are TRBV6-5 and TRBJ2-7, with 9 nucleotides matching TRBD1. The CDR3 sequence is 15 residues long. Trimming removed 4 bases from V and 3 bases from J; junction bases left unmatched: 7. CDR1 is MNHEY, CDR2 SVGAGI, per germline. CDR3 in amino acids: CASSSGQGWIYEQYF. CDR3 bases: TGTGCCAGCAGTTCGGGACAGGGCTGGATCTACGAGCAGTACTTC.

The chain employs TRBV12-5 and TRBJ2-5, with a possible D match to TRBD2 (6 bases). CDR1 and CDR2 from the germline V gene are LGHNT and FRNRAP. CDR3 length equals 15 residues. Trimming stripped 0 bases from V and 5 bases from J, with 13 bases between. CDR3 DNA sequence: TGTGCTAGTGGTTTGGTACCGGGGGATCGGGAGACCCAGTACTTC. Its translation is CASGLVPGDRETQYF.

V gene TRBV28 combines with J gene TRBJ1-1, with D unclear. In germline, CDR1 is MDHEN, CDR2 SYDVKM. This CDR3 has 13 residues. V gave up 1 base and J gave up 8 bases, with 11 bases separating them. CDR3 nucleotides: TGTGCCAGCAGTTTATTAGACCATTTGGAAGCTTTCTTT. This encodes CASSLLDHLEAFF.

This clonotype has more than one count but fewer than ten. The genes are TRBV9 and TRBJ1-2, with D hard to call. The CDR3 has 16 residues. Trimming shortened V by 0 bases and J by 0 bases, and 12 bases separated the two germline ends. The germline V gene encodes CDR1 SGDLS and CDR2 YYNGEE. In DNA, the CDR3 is TGTGCCAGCAGCGTAGCTACCGGGGTTGCTAACTATGGCTACACCTTC. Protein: CASSVATGVANYGYTF.

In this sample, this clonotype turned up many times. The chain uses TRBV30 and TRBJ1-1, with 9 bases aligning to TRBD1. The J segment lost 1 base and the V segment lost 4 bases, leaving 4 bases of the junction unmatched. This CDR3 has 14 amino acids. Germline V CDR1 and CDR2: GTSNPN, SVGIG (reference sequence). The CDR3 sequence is CAWNPGQGNTEAFF. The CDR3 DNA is TGTGCCTGGAACCCGGGACAGGGGAACACTGAAGCTTTCTTT.

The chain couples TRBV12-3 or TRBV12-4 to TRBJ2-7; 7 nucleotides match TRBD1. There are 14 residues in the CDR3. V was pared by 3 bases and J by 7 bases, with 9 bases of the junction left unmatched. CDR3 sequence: CASSFGTGVGEQYF. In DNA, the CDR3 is TGTGCCAGCAGTTTTGGAACAGGGGTAGGAGAGCAGTACTTC.

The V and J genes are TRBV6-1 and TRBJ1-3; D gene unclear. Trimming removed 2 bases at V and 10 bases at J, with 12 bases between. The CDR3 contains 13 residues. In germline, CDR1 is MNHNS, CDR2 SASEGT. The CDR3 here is CASSESHGITIYF. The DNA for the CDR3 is TGTGCCAGCAGTGAATCCCACGGGATTACCATATATTTT.